A selection of T cell receptor beta chains follows, all from one sample in a study of CD8 T cells in Susac syndrome. MiXCR, applied by TCRdb to the immunoSEQ multiplex PCR reads, yields one record per CDR3 protein. The profile covers some 300,000 distinct CDR3 sequences, with 85% appearing a single time and over 0.095% taken by the ten largest. The sample was CD8+ T cells from PBMCs. Every receptor here comes from a human donor with multiple sclerosis. CDR3s include the opening cysteine and the closing phenylalanine or tryptophan. A D gene is named only where the DNA matches it firmly. A clone size is listed for some rows: how often the clone was seen (once, few, many), or a class if it is expanded.

j_call clone_size d_call v_call cdr3_aa cdr3_nt
TRBJ2-3 NA TRBD2 TRBV10-1 CASSERTSLADTQYF TGCGCCAGCAGTGAGAGGACTAGTTTAGCAGATACGCAGTATTTT
TRBJ1-4 once TRBD1 TRBV27 CASGPPGQEGKLFF TGTGCCAGCGGACCTCCGGGACAGGAAGGAAAACTGTTTTTT
TRBJ2-2 NA NA TRBV4-2 CASSQQDRNTGELFF TGTGCCAGCAGCCAACAGGACAGGAACACCGGGGAGCTGTTTTTT
TRBJ2-5 NA NA TRBV30 CAWSYWGETQYF TGTGCCTGGAGCTACTGGGGAGAGACCCAGTACTTC
TRBJ2-1 NA NA TRBV12-3/TRBV12-4 CASREGLYNEQFF TGTGCCAGCCGAGAGGGCCTCTACAATGAGCAGTTCTTC
TRBJ1-5 NA NA TRBV28 CASSLGHNRGLASHSNQPQHF TGTGCCAGCAGTTTGGGTCACAACCGGGGACTTGCCTCTCATAGCAATCAGCCCCAGCATTTT
TRBJ1-1 NA NA TRBV7-8 CASSPAPGTEAFF TGTGCCAGCAGCCCCGCGCCAGGCACTGAAGCTTTCTTT
TRBJ2-7 NA NA TRBV7-9 CASSSRGGNEQYF TGTGCCAGCAGCTCCAGGGGCGGCAACGAGCAGTACTTC
TRBJ1-1 once NA TRBV5-1 CAVQEGVWWWYAEAFF TGCGCCGTTCAGGAAGGGGTGTGGTGGTGGTACGCTGAAGCTTTCTTT
TRBJ2-7 few TRBD2 TRBV3-1 CASSQGPGLASDEQYF TGTGCCAGCAGCCAAGGTCCGGGACTAGCGAGCGACGAGCAGTACTTC
TRBJ1-1 NA TRBD1 TRBV10-3 CAISEFGTGETEAFF TGTGCCATCAGTGAATTCGGGACAGGAGAGACTGAAGCTTTCTTT
TRBJ2-1 NA TRBD2 TRBV9 CASSVESPRVAGGHNEQFF TGTGCCAGCAGCGTAGAATCCCCTCGGGTAGCGGGAGGCCACAATGAGCAGTTCTTC
TRBJ1-2 NA TRBD1 TRBV5-5 CASSYRGPDYGYTF TGTGCCAGCAGCTACAGGGGGCCGGACTATGGCTACACCTTC
TRBJ2-1 few NA TRBV19 CASLRGNEQFF TGTGCCAGTCTCCGGGGCAATGAGCAGTTCTTC
TRBJ1-1 NA NA TRBV20-1 CSASIVRVTEAFF TGCAGTGCGAGCATCGTCAGGGTTACTGAAGCTTTCTTT